The table lists the clone carrying this TCR beta chain with a few counts. The TCRbeta library was prepared with unique molecular identifiers. One entry per CDR3 protein results from TCRdb running MiXCR on the PCR reads. The profile shows hundreds of thousands of distinct CDR3 sequences, approximately 15% of them singletons. The sample originates from a study of T-cell reconstitution after alpha-beta-depleted transplantation in children. J lost 4 bases, V lost 1 base, and 10 bases had no gene match. Germline values: CDR1 SSHAT, CDR2 FNYEAQ (reference sequence). CDR3 length: 18 amino acids. Sequences were derived from PBMCs from the stem cell graft donor, sampled from the stem cell graft. The rearrangement links TRBV7-7 to TRBJ2-6; 7 bases are shared with TRBD1. This clonotype originated in a human donor who donated a stem cell graft to a child with acute myeloid leukemia. In DNA, the CDR3 is TGTGCCAGCAGCTTAGTAGACAGGGCCGATTCGGGGGCCAACGTCCTGACTTTC. Translated, it gives CASSLVDRADSGANVLTF.